The 27 T cell receptor beta chains reported below all come from one sample, sequenced in a study of blood T cell repertoires in COVID-19. Using immunoSEQ multiplex PCR, the repertoire was profiled, and TCRdb retains in-frame clones only, with some absent. This table has around 250,000 clones, approximately 84% appearing once. Sequencing was done on a sample of peripheral blood. The receptors were gathered from a woman older than 75 with acute or convalescent COVID-19.

This chain links TRBV28 with TRBJ1-5; no firm D call. Trimming shortened V by 6 bases and J by 7 bases, and 13 bases separated the two germline ends. Germline V gene lookup returns CDR1 MDHEN and CDR2 SYDVKM. The CDR3 totals 13 residues. The chain's CDR3 is CASRTPAGQPQHF. The CDR3 DNA reads as TGTGCCAGCAGGACTCCGGCCGGGCAGCCCCAGCATTTT.

V usage is TRBV4-3 and J usage is TRBJ2-6; 7 positions match TRBD1. After removal of 1 base from V and 0 bases from J, the junction contained 3 bases not matched to a gene. Germline assignment: CDR1 LGHNA and CDR2 YSLEER. This CDR3 has 17 residues. The CDR3 loop is CASSQGQGISGANVLTF. CDR3 sequence (DNA): TGCGCCAGCAGCCAAGGACAGGGTATCTCTGGGGCCAACGTCCTGACTTTC.

The chain joins TRBV30 to TRBJ2-1, with 7 bases that match TRBD2. The junction had 12 bases not matched to a gene; V was cut back by 0 bases and J by 7 bases. The length of the CDR3 is 16 residues. The germline V gene has CDR1 GTSNPN and CDR2 SVGIG (reference sequence). DNA of the CDR3: TGTGCCTGGAGTGTAAAGGGGAGACGGGAGGTTAATGAGCAGTTCTTC. The encoded protein is CAWSVKGRREVNEQFF.

In the case of this clone: This may be a read error: a much more frequent sequence differs by one nucleotide. This chain connects TRBV11-2 to TRBJ1-1, with 8 bases identical to TRBD1. The trim removed 5 bases at V and 1 base at J, leaving 3 bases unmatched. CDR1 SGHAT and CDR2 FQNNGV come from the germline V gene. The CDR3 covers 14 residues. CDR3 sequence (DNA): TGTGCCAGCAGCCCTGGACAGGGGAACACTGAAGCTTTCTTT. This translates into CASSPGQGNTEAFF.

The chain couples TRBV28 to TRBJ2-5; TRBD1 matches at 9 bases. After removal of 1 base from V and 6 bases from J, the junction contained 18 bases not matched to a gene. Germline loops: CDR1 MDHEN, CDR2 SYDVKM. This CDR3 is 19 amino acids long. The CDR3 DNA reads as TGTGCCAGCAGTTTATCCCTATACCCGGGACAGGGTAGACTAAAGACCCAGTACTTC. It is translated as CASSLSLYPGQGRLKTQYF.

The chain joins TRBV28 to TRBJ2-3, with TRBD2 matching 7 bases. Trimming removed 6 bases from V and 2 bases from J; junction bases left unmatched: 5. The CDR3 consists of 14 residues. Germline CDR1 and CDR2: MDHEN and SYDVKM. This CDR3 reads CASRTGGATDTQYF. The CDR3 bases are TGTGCCAGCAGGACGGGGGGTGCCACAGATACGCAGTATTTT.

This chain links TRBV4-3 with TRBJ2-3, with D possibly TRBD2 on 5 matching bases. This CDR3 has 14 residues. The ends were cut back, 4 bases at V and 2 bases at J, with 10 bases in the middle. CDR1 and CDR2 from the germline V gene are LGHNA and YSLEER. As DNA, the CDR3 is TGCGCCAGCAGCCCTAGCAGGACCACAGATACGCAGTATTTT. It encodes CASSPSRTTDTQYF.

The chain couples TRBV11-2 to TRBJ1-1, with D unresolved. V shed 2 bases and J shed 1 base, with 11 bases lying between them. This CDR3 has 15 residues. The germline gives CDR1 SGHAT, CDR2 FQNNGV. CDR3 sequence reads: CASSLWRVGNTEAFF. The CDR3, as DNA: TGTGCCAGCAGCTTATGGAGGGTGGGGAACACTGAAGCTTTCTTT.

Note on this clone: One junction end disagrees with the germline gene, perhaps due to a read error. The V call is TRBV6-1, the J call TRBJ1-1; D is uncertain. Germline loops: CDR1 MNHNS, CDR2 SASEGT. This CDR3 contains 13 residues. CDR3 coding DNA: TGTGCCAGCAGTAAAGCTAAGAACACTGAAGCTTTCTTT. This translates into CASSKAKNTEAFF.

The chain employs TRBV3-1 (or the pseudogene TRBV3-2) and TRBJ2-7; 8 bases map to TRBD2. CDR1 is LGHDT, CDR2 YNNKEL, per germline (reference sequence). This CDR3 has 16 amino acids. V gave up 1 base and J gave up 2 bases; unmatched junction bases: 7. CDR3: CASSQGFSGAPYEQYF. In nucleotides, the CDR3 is TGTGCCAGCAGCCAAGGATTTAGCGGGGCACCCTACGAGCAGTACTTC.

This chain connects TRBV19 to TRBJ2-2, with TRBD2 matching 8 bases. Germline trimming cut 9 bases from V and 4 bases from J; bases unmatched to any gene: 10. Germline V CDR1 and CDR2: LNHDA, SQIVND (reference sequence). The CDR3 runs to 15 residues. CDR3 region: CASNNERGSTGELFF. CDR3 DNA sequence: TGTGCCAGCAATAACGAGCGGGGGAGCACCGGGGAGCTGTTTTTT.

The gene calls are TRBV5-8 and TRBJ2-7; tentative D call: TRBD1 (5 bases). Germline V CDR1 and CDR2: SGHTS, YDEGEE. The CDR3 contains 12 residues. V was cut by 1 base and J by 8 bases, with 10 bases left in between. This chain's CDR3 is CASSLLQGKQYF. The CDR3 region has the DNA TGTGCCAGCAGCTTGTTGCAGGGAAAGCAGTACTTC.

The rearrangement links TRBV2 to TRBJ1-1; D may be TRBD1 (5 bases). Germline CDR1 reads SNHLY; CDR2 reads FYNNEI. This CDR3 region has 14 residues. V was shortened by 7 bases and J by 1 base, with 13 bases between the two germline ends. CDR3 DNA sequence: TGTGCCAGCACCCTTGTCGGGGGGAACACTGAAGCTTTCTTT. The encoded protein is CASTLVGGNTEAFF.

The gene calls are TRBV2 and TRBJ2-1; a weak D match, TRBD2 (6 bases). The CDR3 totals 12 residues. The V gene lost 7 bases and the J gene lost 9 bases, with 13 bases spanning the gap. The germline V gene has CDR1 SNHLY and CDR2 FYNNEI. CDR3 loop: CASTKRVFEQFF. In DNA, the CDR3 is TGTGCCAGCACAAAGCGGGTCTTTGAGCAGTTCTTC.

This sequence joins TRBV5-5 and TRBJ1-4, with TRBD1 as a possible D gene (6 bases). V shed 1 base and J shed 3 bases, with 10 bases lying between them. The CDR3 extends over 15 amino acids. Per germline, CDR1 SGHKS and CDR2 YYEKEE (reference sequence). The chain's CDR3 is CASSLLGAANEKLFF. CDR3 coding DNA: TGTGCCAGCAGCTTGTTGGGGGCGGCTAATGAAAAACTGTTTTTT. The variable domain in full, with the rest retrieved from reference TRBV5-5 and TRBJ1-4, is DAGVTQSPTHLIKTRGQQVTLRCSPISGHKSVSWYQQVLGQGPQFIFQYYEKEERGRGNFPDRFSARQFPNYSSELNVNALLLGDSALYLCASSLLGAANEKLFFGSGTQLSVL.

This clone was found a few times. The chain joins TRBV3-1 (or the pseudogene TRBV3-2) to TRBJ2-7, with D possibly being TRBD1 (5 bases). The V and J ends lost 2 bases and 7 bases respectively, with 9 bases between them. The germline CDR1 and CDR2 sequences are LGHDT and YNNKEL (reference sequence). The CDR3 is made up of 12 amino acids. CDR3 region: CASSQRGNEQYF. For the CDR3, the DNA is TGTGCCAGCAGCCAAAGGGGCAATGAGCAGTACTTC.

The V call is TRBV18, the J call TRBJ1-3; a weak D match, TRBD1 (6 bases). V was shortened by 5 bases and J by 0 bases, with 11 bases between the two germline ends. Germline CDR1 and CDR2: KGHSH and LQKENI. CDR3 size: 15 residues. The CDR3: CASSSGTSSGNTIYF. In nucleotides, the CDR3 is TGTGCCAGCTCATCCGGGACAAGCTCTGGAAACACCATATATTTT.

The chain couples TRBV9 to TRBJ2-3; 12 nucleotides match TRBD2. J was trimmed by 5 bases and V by 4 bases; bases with no gene match: 8. Germline-derived CDR1 and CDR2 are SGDLS and YYNGEE. The length of the CDR3 is 16 residues. In DNA, the CDR3 is TGTGCCAGCAGCACAGAGGCGACTAGCGGGGGAGATACGCAGTATTTT. Translating gives CASSTEATSGGDTQYF. Full variable domain (remainder filled in from reference TRBV9 and TRBJ2-3): DSGVTQTPKHLITATGQRVTLRCSPRSGDLSVYWYQQSLDQGLQFLIQYYNGEERAKGNILERFSAQQFPDLHSELNLSSLELGDSALYFCASSTEATSGGDTQYFGPGTRLTVL.

The DNA of the CDR3 is TGTGCCAGCAGTTTAGGACAGGGGAGGGAACCCCTCCACTTT. Protein sequence: CASSLGQGREPLHF. V and J are TRBV6-5 and TRBJ1-6, with TRBD1 matching 9 bases. The V segment lost 4 bases and the J segment 12 bases; nucleotides outside the gene matches: 7. The CDR3 runs to 14 residues. The germline gives CDR1 MNHEY, CDR2 SVGAGI.

This clone showed up just a few times. The chain has TRBV4-1 and TRBJ1-3; D remains ambiguous. In germline, CDR1 is MGHRA, CDR2 YSYEKL. The V end was cut by 0 bases, the J end by 3 bases, with 6 bases between. CDR3 size: 14 residues. For the CDR3, the DNA is TGCGCCAGCAGCCAAGACCAGCGTGGAAACACCATATATTTT. Its translation is CASSQDQRGNTIYF.

This sequence joins TRBV4-2 and TRBJ2-1; 15 nucleotides align to TRBD2. This CDR3 contains 16 residues. From germline, CDR1 is LGHNA and CDR2 YNFKEQ. Germline trimming cut 1 base from V and 7 bases from J; bases unmatched to any gene: 2. The CDR3 DNA is TGTGCCAGCAGCCAAGGCGGGACTAGCGGGAGGAATGAGCAGTTCTTC. As protein: CASSQGGTSGRNEQFF.

This clone was recorded a few times. The J gene is TRBJ1-2, the V gene TRBV27, with 9 bases identical to TRBD1. The CDR3 is made up of 14 amino acids. Germline values: CDR1 MNHEY, CDR2 SMNVEV (reference sequence). V lost 5 bases, J lost 4 bases, and 5 bases stayed unmatched. CDR3 sequence: CASSARDRAYGYTF. CDR3 bases: TGTGCCAGCAGTGCTCGGGACAGGGCCTATGGCTACACCTTC.

The CDR3 spells CASSPHGADTQYF. DNA of the CDR3: TGTGCCAGCAGCCCCCACGGGGCAGATACGCAGTATTTT. The chain joins TRBV7-3 to TRBJ2-3, with TRBD2 as a possible D gene (5 bases). The germline V and J ends were trimmed by 5 bases and 4 bases, with 10 bases remaining between them. The length of the CDR3 is 13 residues. Germline V gives CDR1 SGHTA, CDR2 FQGTGA.

The CDR3 sequence is CASRLGRGPAYEQYF. The CDR3 region has the DNA TGTGCCAGCAGGCTGGGCAGGGGGCCCGCCTACGAGCAGTACTTC. This rearrangement joins TRBV6-5 to TRBJ2-7, with 8 bases identical to TRBD1. CDR3 length equals 15 residues. Trimming at V came to 6 bases and at J to 2 bases, leaving 9 bases not matched to a gene. Germline CDR1 and CDR2: MNHEY and SVGAGI.

This chain links TRBV2 with TRBJ2-5; D is ambiguous. Germline values: CDR1 SNHLY, CDR2 FYNNEI. The germline V and J ends were trimmed by 4 bases and 7 bases, with 7 bases remaining between them. The CDR3 is made up of 11 amino acids. The CDR3 protein is CASSGEWTQYF. The CDR3 DNA sequence: TGTGCCAGCAGTGGAGAGTGGACCCAGTACTTC.

The chain links TRBV18 to TRBJ1-1; maybe TRBD1 (6 bases). Germline loops: CDR1 KGHSH, CDR2 LQKENI. Trimming removed 5 bases at V and 7 bases at J, with 11 bases between. The CDR3 has 12 residues. The CDR3 reads CASSTIQGEAFF. CDR3 coding DNA: TGTGCCAGCTCAACCATACAGGGTGAAGCTTTCTTT.

The chain is built from TRBV7-2 and TRBJ1-2; D is perhaps TRBD1 (6 bases). V gave up 8 bases and J gave up 8 bases, with 18 bases separating them. Germline V gene data show CDR1 as SGHTA and CDR2 as FQGNSA. This CDR3 is 13 amino acids long. The CDR3 is CASSGNRAGGYTF. The CDR3 DNA follows: TGTGCCAGCTCGGGCAACAGGGCTGGCGGCTACACCTTC.